This T cell receptor (beta chain) derives from a study of blood T cell repertoires in COVID-19. About the research overall: Material from acute and convalescent COVID-19 was sourced from the United States, Italy and Spain. The cDNA or gDNA used as material had been derived from T cells, B-cell-depleted T cells, or PBMCs.

Per the authors' pipeline: Amplifying reference gene primers gave estimates of nucleated cell counts. Only in-frame clones appear in the TCRdb table, and some are missing; sequencing was by immunoSEQ multiplex PCR. The D gene and trimming were derived from the DNA, and the V and J assignments and clone size from that table. This table has tens of thousands of clones, roughly 84% appearing once. CDR1 is LGHDT, CDR2 YNNKEL, per germline (reference sequence). The CDR3 is made up of 15 amino acids. J gave up 3 bases and V 3 bases, and 7 bases lay outside the gene matches. The specimen sequenced was peripheral blood. This clonotype originated in a man aged 35-49 years with acute or convalescent COVID-19. This chain links TRBV3-1 (or the pseudogene TRBV3-2) with TRBJ2-7; the match to TRBD2 covers 8 bases. In DNA, the CDR3 is TGTGCCAGCAGCCAGGCGACTAGCGCGATCTACGAGCAGTACTTC. It is translated as CASSQATSAIYEQYF.